This T cell receptor (beta chain) was sequenced in a study of cytomegalovirus exposure and HLA in healthy donors. Findings and limits, study-wide: When analyzed later, the rates of TCR association showed variation by HLA locus, with DRB1 the most and HLA-C the fewest. Analysis was performed later, and it showed HLA-associated TCR beta chains to be more clonally expanded than equally common others.

Vbeta (60) and Jbeta (13) primers were used in the PCR. Clones were sequenced by immunoSEQ multiplex PCR, and TCRdb holds only the in-frame ones, with some missing. The sample carries approximately 100,000 clones, around 82% recorded once. Comment on this clone: The antigen remains undetermined.

Germline CDR1 reads LNHDA; CDR2 reads SQIVND (reference sequence). The CDR3 is 13 amino acids. The V gene lost 2 bases and the J gene lost 0 bases, with 4 bases spanning the gap. The source of this sequence is a man aged 45-65 years in good health and CMV-seronegative. The chain combines TRBV19 with TRBJ2-5, with D unclear. The sample taken for sequencing was PBMCs. For the CDR3, the DNA is TGTGCCAGTAGTATAAACTACCAAGAGACCCAGTACTTC. Its protein product is CASSINYQETQYF.